Given below is one TCR beta chain in context. This sample is part of a study of blood T cell repertoires in COVID-19. CDR1 and CDR2 (germline): WNHNN, SYGVQD (reference sequence). This CDR3 is built from 16 residues. The V gene end was trimmed by 4 bases and the J gene end by 4 bases; junction bases not matched to a gene: 6. Data came from immunoSEQ multiplex PCR; TCRdb stores just in-frame clones and leaves some out. Here the sample spans 150,000 to 200,000 clones, about 88% being singletons. This TCR was recovered from a man between 65 and 85 years old with active or convalescent COVID-19. The specimen was peripheral blood. The chain is built from TRBV10-1 and TRBJ2-3; 12 bases match TRBD2. In DNA, the CDR3 is TGCGCCAGCAGTGGGACTAGCGGGATGAACCCAGATACGCAGTATTTT. Its translation is CASSGTSGMNPDTQYF.